These 10 T cell receptor beta chains were all obtained from the same sample, sequenced in a study of CD8 T cells in ankylosing spondylitis. Each CDR3 protein is one row after TCRdb ran MiXCR on the 5' RACE reads. Of fewer than 80,000 distinct CDR3 sequences detected, approximately 5% appear once; the ten largest clones hold 2% to 2.5%. Sample: blood, either unsorted or a sorted T cell fraction (not recorded which). These receptors were taken from a male donor with ankylosing spondylitis or in good health (not recorded which).

The gene calls are TRBV7-6 and TRBJ1-2, with 8 bases fitting TRBD1. This CDR3 contains 15 residues. The J segment lost 6 bases and the V segment lost 1 base, leaving 7 bases of the junction unmatched. Germline loops: CDR1 SGHVS, CDR2 FNYEAQ. CDR3 loop: CASSLDLTGGDGYTF. CDR3 nucleotides: TGTGCCAGCAGCTTAGACCTCACAGGGGGGGATGGCTACACCTTC.

This clonotype was observed at least ten times. The rearrangement joins TRBV27 to TRBJ1-4; D is uncertain. Germline CDR1 MNHEY, CDR2 SMNVEV (reference sequence). The CDR3 spans 14 residues. V lost 4 bases, J lost 8 bases, and 14 bases lay in between. DNA of the CDR3: TGTGCCAGCAGTTCCGGTCAGGCGGTGGAAAAACTGTTTTTT. Translated, it gives CASSSGQAVEKLFF.

The sample holds many counts of this clonotype. V gene TRBV20-1 combines with J gene TRBJ1-1; 8 bases are a match to TRBD1. V lost 1 base to trimming and J lost 4 bases; unmatched junction nucleotides: 2. This CDR3 comprises 13 residues. Per germline, CDR1 DFQATT and CDR2 SNEGSKA (reference sequence). The CDR3 spells CSARAGGGTEAFF. In DNA, the CDR3 is TGCAGTGCTAGAGCAGGGGGCGGCACTGAAGCTTTCTTT.

Worth noting for this clonotype: A read error may produce the germline difference seen at one junction end. This chain links TRBV28 with TRBJ1-5; no clear D. Per germline, CDR1 MDHEN and CDR2 SYDVKM. The CDR3 has 15 amino acids. CDR3 amino acids: CASSSPAGLNRPQHF. CDR3 coding DNA: TGTGCCAGCAGTTCCCCTGCAGGTTTGAATCGGCCCCAACATTTT. Combining the CDR3 with reference TRBV28 and TRBJ1-5 gives the whole variable domain DVKVTQSSRYLVKRTGEKVFLECVQDMDHENMFWYRQDPGLGLRLIYFSYDVKMKEKGDIPEGYSVSREKKERFSLILESASTNQTSMYLCASSSPAGLNRPQHFGDGTRLSIL.

This clonotype was counted ten times or more. One junction end does not reproduce the germline sequence, and a read error may be involved. V is TRBV7-7 and J is TRBJ2-2; the D is unclear. From germline, CDR1 is SSHAT and CDR2 FNYEAQ (reference sequence). The length of the CDR3 is 15 residues. In nucleotides, the CDR3 is TGTGCTAGCAGCCCGCGACCCCCGGGCACCGGGGAGCTGTTTTTT. It specifies CASSPRPPGTGELFF.

In this sample, this clonotype turned up many times. The chain links TRBV5-1 to TRBJ2-7; TRBD1 agrees at 10 bases. V lost 4 bases to trimming and J lost 4 bases; unmatched junction nucleotides: 5. CDR1 and CDR2 (germline): SGHRS, YFSETQ. This CDR3 has 14 amino acids. The CDR3 region has the DNA TGCGCCAGCAGCGAGGGGACAGGGGCTTACGAGCAGTACTTC. Its protein product is CASSEGTGAYEQYF.

This clonotype was counted ten times or more. The chain uses TRBV30 and TRBJ2-1, with 11 bases aligning to TRBD2. CDR3 size: 14 residues. The junction had 1 base not matched to a gene; V was cut back by 4 bases and J by 2 bases. The germline CDR1 and CDR2 sequences are GTSNPN and SVGIG (reference sequence). The CDR3 DNA sequence: TGTGCCTGGACGGGACTAGCGGCCTACAATGAGCAGTTCTTC. Translated, it gives CAWTGLAAYNEQFF.

This clonotype was seen many times. The chain joins TRBV11-3 to TRBJ2-5, with a weak D call TRBD1 (6 bases). In germline, CDR1 is SGHNT, CDR2 YENEEA. Trimming stripped 3 bases from V and 7 bases from J, with 12 bases between. CDR3 length: 13 residues. CDR3 sequence: CASSFQGLGTQYF. In DNA, the CDR3 is TGTGCCAGCAGCTTTCAGGGGCTTGGGACCCAGTACTTC.

In this sample, this clonotype turned up many times. The V and J genes are TRBV6-1 and TRBJ2-2; 10 bases map to TRBD1. CDR1 MNHNS and CDR2 SASEGT come from the germline V gene. V gave up 5 bases and J gave up 6 bases; unmatched junction bases: 9. The CDR3 totals 16 residues. Here the CDR3 reads CASSKRDRGGSGELFF. DNA of the CDR3: TGTGCCAGCAGTAAAAGGGACAGGGGAGGGTCCGGGGAGCTGTTTTTT.

The J gene is TRBJ2-7, the V gene TRBV7-9; TRBD1 matches at 9 bases. Per the germline V gene, CDR1 is SEHNR and CDR2 is FQNEAQ (reference sequence). This CDR3 has 16 amino acids. V shed 4 bases and J 1 base; nucleotides not matched to a gene: 8. CDR3 sequence: CASSSYSGTGSYEQYF. In DNA form, the CDR3 reads TGTGCCAGCAGCTCCTATTCCGGGACAGGGTCCTACGAGCAGTACTTC.